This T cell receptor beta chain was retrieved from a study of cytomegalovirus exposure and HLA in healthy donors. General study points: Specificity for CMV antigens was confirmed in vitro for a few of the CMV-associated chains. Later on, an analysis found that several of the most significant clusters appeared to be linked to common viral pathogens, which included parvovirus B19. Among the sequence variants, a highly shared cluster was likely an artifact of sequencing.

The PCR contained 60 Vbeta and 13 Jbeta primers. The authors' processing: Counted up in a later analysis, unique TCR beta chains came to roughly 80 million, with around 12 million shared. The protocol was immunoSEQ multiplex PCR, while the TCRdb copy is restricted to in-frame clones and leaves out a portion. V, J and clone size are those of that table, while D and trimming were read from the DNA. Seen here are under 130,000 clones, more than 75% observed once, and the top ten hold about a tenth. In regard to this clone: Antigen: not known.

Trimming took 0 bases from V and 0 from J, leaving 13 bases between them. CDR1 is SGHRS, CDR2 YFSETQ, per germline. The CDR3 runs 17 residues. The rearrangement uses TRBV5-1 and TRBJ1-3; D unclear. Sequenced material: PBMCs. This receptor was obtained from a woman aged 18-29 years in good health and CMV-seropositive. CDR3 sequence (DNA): TGCGCCAGCAGCTTGGTTGGGCTACCGAGCTCTGGAAACACCATATATTTT. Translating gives CASSLVGLPSSGNTIYF.